Below are 30 T cell receptor beta chains sequenced from a single sample in a study of CD8 T cells in Susac syndrome. An amount of RNA that ranged from roughly 0.45 to 1 ug was reverse transcribed with random hexamers. TCRdb processed the immunoSEQ multiplex PCR reads anew with MiXCR; each CDR3 protein has one entry. This table has about 130,000 distinct CDR3 sequences, approximately 90% appearing once. Source material: CD8+ T cells from PBMCs. Source of these receptors: a human donor with multiple sclerosis.

The chain employs TRBV7-8 and TRBJ1-1; TRBD1 agrees at 7 bases. CDR3 length equals 15 residues. The germline CDR1 and CDR2 sequences are SGHVS and FQNEAQ. V was pared by 5 bases and J by 1 base, with 7 bases of the junction left unmatched. The CDR3 bases are TGTGCCAGCAGCATTGCCGGGACAGCGAACACTGAAGCTTTCTTT. It translates to CASSIAGTANTEAFF.

This rearrangement joins TRBV27 to TRBJ1-1; D not certain. This CDR3 region has 14 residues. V dropped 4 bases and J dropped 3 bases, with 12 bases sitting between them. CDR1 is MNHEY and CDR2 is SMNVEV in the germline V gene (reference sequence). The CDR3, as DNA: TGTGCCAGCAGTTCAAGGACCGAGGACACTGAAGCTTTCTTT. Residues: CASSSRTEDTEAFF.

This clonotype was recorded once. This rearrangement joins TRBV6-5 to TRBJ2-5, with D unresolved. V lost 5 bases to trimming and J lost 2 bases, with 12 bases between them. Germline values: CDR1 MNHEY, CDR2 SVGAGI. The CDR3 is 14 amino acids. The CDR3 DNA is TGTGCCAGCAGTCCATCCATCTCGCAAGAGACCCAGTACTTC. This gives the protein CASSPSISQETQYF.

The chain couples TRBV20-1 to TRBJ1-5; 7 nucleotides align to TRBD1. The junction had 13 bases not matched to a gene; V was cut back by 5 bases and J by 6 bases. Germline values: CDR1 DFQATT, CDR2 SNEGSKA (reference sequence). The CDR3 has 15 amino acids. The CDR3 region is CSAGKTGRGGQPQHF. The CDR3 DNA reads as TGCAGTGCTGGTAAGACAGGGCGAGGCGGTCAGCCCCAGCATTTT.

This clonotype was found a few times. The chain is built from TRBV6-2 or TRBV6-3 and TRBJ2-7; 11 bases fit TRBD2. With V trimmed by 3 bases and J by 3 bases, 1 base remained unmatched. The CDR3 is 14 amino acids. From germline, CDR1 is MNHEY and CDR2 SVGEGT. The CDR3 nucleotides read TGTGCCAGCAGTTATCTAGCGGGAGGCTACGAGCAGTACTTC. Translated, it gives CASSYLAGGYEQYF.

J is TRBJ2-1 and V is TRBV6-2 or TRBV6-3, with D maybe TRBD2 (6 bases). The germline V and J ends were trimmed by 6 bases and 2 bases, with 14 bases remaining between them. Germline CDR1 reads MNHEY; CDR2 reads SVGEGT. The CDR3 length is 15 residues. The CDR3: CASRWRTTAYNEQFF. CDR3 DNA: TGTGCCAGCAGATGGAGGACTACCGCCTACAATGAGCAGTTCTTC.

The V call is TRBV9, the J call TRBJ2-5; 14 nucleotides match TRBD2. Trimming cost V 4 bases and J 5 bases; bases outside gene matches: 4. The CDR3 has 15 residues. Germline V CDR1 and CDR2: SGDLS, YYNGEE. The CDR3 here is CASSSGTSGSETQYF. The CDR3 coding sequence is TGTGCCAGCAGCTCCGGGACTAGCGGGAGTGAGACCCAGTACTTC.

This clonotype was picked up a small number of times. The J gene is TRBJ2-5, the V gene TRBV27; D unclear. The CDR3 is 13 residues long. The germline V gene encodes CDR1 MNHEY and CDR2 SMNVEV (reference sequence). Between the trimmed V and J ends, which lost 5 bases and 0 bases, there was a span of 7 bases. CDR3 bases: TGTGCCAGCAGTGGTGGGTACCAAGAGACCCAGTACTTC. It specifies CASSGGYQETQYF.

This chain uses TRBV29-1 with TRBJ2-7, with 7 bases matching TRBD1. Germline V gives CDR1 SQVTM, CDR2 ANQGSEA. The V segment lost 7 bases and the J segment 1 base; nucleotides outside the gene matches: 4. The CDR3 spans 12 residues. CDR3 bases: TGCAGCGGGGGACAGAAATCCTACGAGCAGTACTTC. This gives the protein CSGGQKSYEQYF.

For this clonotype: Relative to the germline gene, one junction end is altered; a read error may explain this. V gene TRBV9 combines with J gene TRBJ1-1; D is unresolved. Germline V gene data show CDR1 as SGDLS and CDR2 as YYNGEE. This CDR3 comprises 13 residues. This CDR3 reads CASSLSGNAEAFF. Written as DNA, the CDR3 is TGTGCCAGCAGCTTGTCGGGGAACGCTGAAGCTTTCTTT. Complete variable domain (other parts from reference TRBV9 and TRBJ1-1): DSGVTQTPKHLITATGQRVTLRCSPRSGDLSVYWYQQSLDQGLQFLIQYYNGEERAKGNILERFSAQQFPDLHSELNLSSLELGDSALYFCASSLSGNAEAFFGQGTRLTVV.

This rearrangement joins TRBV29-1 to TRBJ2-7; D is tentatively TRBD1 or TRBD2 (6 bases each). This CDR3 is 11 amino acids long. Trimming took 8 bases from V and 9 from J, leaving 17 bases between them. Germline values: CDR1 SQVTM, CDR2 ANQGSEA. In DNA form, the CDR3 reads TGCAGCATCCGAGAACAGGGAGGGCAGTACTTC. This encodes CSIREQGGQYF.

The chain is built from TRBV11-2 and TRBJ2-7; D is possibly TRBD1 or TRBD2 (5 bases each). CDR3 length equals 14 residues. Germline V CDR1 and CDR2: SGHAT, FQNNGV. The V end lost 1 base, the J end lost 9 bases, and 16 bases lay between the germline ends. The CDR3 sequence is CASSLVGAHWGQYF. For the CDR3, the DNA is TGTGCCAGCAGCTTAGTCGGGGCTCATTGGGGGCAGTACTTC.

The chain couples TRBV20-1 to TRBJ2-5; 9 bases line up with TRBD1. This CDR3 is built from 15 residues. The germline V gene encodes CDR1 DFQATT and CDR2 SNEGSKA (reference sequence). The V and J ends lost 0 bases and 6 bases, in that order; junction bases with no gene match: 8. The CDR3 nucleotides read TGCAGTGCTAGAGAAACAGGGGGCTCGGTAAAGACCCAGTACTTC. Translating it yields CSARETGGSVKTQYF.

The chain is built from TRBV27 and TRBJ2-7; D is possibly TRBD1 (6 bases). From germline, CDR1 is MNHEY and CDR2 SMNVEV (reference sequence). The CDR3 is 15 amino acids. With 6 bases removed from V and 0 bases from J, the gap between germline ends came to 15 bases. CDR3 region: CASSPLGQPSYEQYF. The CDR3 DNA is TGTGCCAGCAGCCCACTCGGACAGCCCTCCTACGAGCAGTACTTC.

The chain has TRBV4-1 and TRBJ2-1, with D unresolved. Trimming stripped 0 bases from V and 0 bases from J, with 12 bases between. This CDR3 region has 17 residues. Germline loops: CDR1 MGHRA, CDR2 YSYEKL. The CDR3 here is CASSQDQSQSSYNEQFF. The CDR3 DNA is TGCGCCAGCAGCCAAGACCAGTCCCAGAGCTCCTACAATGAGCAGTTCTTC.

This chain connects TRBV10-3 to TRBJ2-7; tentative D call: TRBD1 (6 bases). Deletions cut 4 bases from V and 7 bases from J, with 20 bases between. This CDR3 comprises 15 residues. Germline lookup yields CDR1 ENHRY and CDR2 SYGVKD. CDR3 in amino acids: CAISGDRTLPREQYF. The CDR3 nucleotides read TGTGCCATCAGTGGCGACAGGACCCTCCCTCGGGAGCAGTACTTC.

This chain links TRBV5-1 with TRBJ2-7; D is unclear. Looked up from germline, CDR1 is SGHRS and CDR2 is YFSETQ. The CDR3 length is 14 residues. The ends were cut back, 0 bases at V and 2 bases at J, with 9 bases in the middle. CDR3 coding DNA: TGCGCCAGCAGCTTGGATTGGGGTACCTACGAGCAGTACTTC. As protein: CASSLDWGTYEQYF.

The chain recombines TRBV12-3 or TRBV12-4 with TRBJ2-5, with 9 bases identical to TRBD1. With V trimmed by 4 bases and J by 5 bases, 8 bases remained unmatched. This CDR3 is built from 15 residues. The DNA for the CDR3 is TGTGCCAGCAGTTCACGGGACAGGGAAGGGGAGACCCAGTACTTC. It yields the protein CASSSRDREGETQYF.

The chain links TRBV5-6 to TRBJ2-1, with a tentative D call TRBD1 (5 bases). Germline V gives CDR1 SGHDT, CDR2 YYEEEE. Trimming took off 4 bases at V and 9 bases at J, with 11 bases between the two ends. This CDR3 is 12 amino acids long. The CDR3 is CASSLMTVEQFF. The CDR3 DNA is TGTGCCAGCAGCCTGATGACAGTTGAGCAGTTCTTC.

J is TRBJ2-6 and V is TRBV30, with 7 nucleotides matching TRBD1. The CDR3 is 15 amino acids. Unmatched junction bases numbered 7, after V lost 8 bases and J lost 0 bases. Germline CDR1 reads GTSNPN; CDR2 reads SVGIG (reference sequence). Here the CDR3 DNA reads TGTGCCGGTCGGGACAGATACTCTGGGGCCAACGTCCTGACTTTC. It encodes CAGRDRYSGANVLTF.

The chain recombines TRBV29-1 with TRBJ2-7, with D perhaps being TRBD1 or TRBD2 (5 bases each). The germline V and J ends were trimmed by 4 bases and 2 bases, with 15 bases remaining between them. The CDR3 is made up of 14 amino acids. Looked up from germline, CDR1 is SQVTM and CDR2 is ANQGSEA. DNA of the CDR3: TGCAGCGTTGCCGGGACGGATACAGCCTACGAGCAGTACTTC. This translates into CSVAGTDTAYEQYF.

The chain uses TRBV2 and TRBJ2-1; no clear D. The DNA end lines up better with TRBJ2-7; the J call may be wrong. This CDR3 has 10 amino acids. Germline lookup yields CDR1 SNHLY and CDR2 FYNNEI. In DNA form, the CDR3 reads TGTGCCAGCAGTGAAAACGAGCAGTACTTC. Its protein product is CASSENEQYF.

The rearrangement links TRBV6-6 to TRBJ2-7, with D perhaps TRBD2 (5 bases). The CDR3 has 13 residues. V was cut by 4 bases and J by 5 bases, with 12 bases left in between. CDR1 and CDR2 from the germline V gene are MNHNY and SVGAGI (reference sequence). CDR3 bases: TGTGCCAGCAGTTGGGAGAGGGTCCACGAGCAGTACTTC. Translated: CASSWERVHEQYF.

The chain joins TRBV4-3 to TRBJ2-2, with a tentative D call TRBD1 (5 bases). Per the germline V gene, CDR1 is LGHNA and CDR2 is YSLEER. The V end was cut by 0 bases, the J end by 2 bases, with 16 bases between. The CDR3 is 18 amino acids. The CDR3 is CASSQDQVAGLNTGELFF. CDR3 sequence (DNA): TGCGCCAGCAGCCAAGATCAGGTGGCAGGGCTCAACACCGGGGAGCTGTTTTTT.

V usage is TRBV3-1 and J usage is TRBJ1-2; the match to TRBD1 covers 8 bases. CDR1 and CDR2 from the germline V gene are LGHDT and YNNKEL (reference sequence). This CDR3 is 14 amino acids long. V lost 8 bases to trimming and J lost 6 bases; unmatched junction nucleotides: 11. The CDR3 region has the DNA TGTGCCAGCTCGACCCCAGGGGGCGGTGATGGCTACACCTTC. This gives the protein CASSTPGGGDGYTF.

This chain links TRBV27 with TRBJ1-2; 9 nucleotides align to TRBD1. CDR3 size: 15 residues. CDR1 is MNHEY, CDR2 SMNVEV, per germline (reference sequence). Trimming removed 8 bases from V and 4 bases from J; junction bases left unmatched: 11. The CDR3 spells CASGLQGALIYGYTF. The CDR3 DNA is TGTGCCAGCGGACTACAGGGGGCGCTGATCTATGGCTACACCTTC.

CDR3 nucleotides: TGTGCCAGCAGCTTCAGGACTAGCGGGACGAGCTCCTACAATGAGCAGTTCTTC. Protein product: CASSFRTSGTSSYNEQFF. The V call is TRBV7-9, the J call TRBJ2-1; 12 bases fit TRBD2. V trimming: 3 bases; J trimming: 0 bases; junction bases outside the gene matches: 6. This CDR3 is 18 amino acids long. The germline gives CDR1 SEHNR, CDR2 FQNEAQ (reference sequence).

The chain carries TRBV20-1 and TRBJ1-1; no clear D gene. CDR3 length: 13 residues. Germline CDR1 and CDR2: DFQATT and SNEGSKA (reference sequence). With 0 bases removed from V and 1 base from J, the gap between germline ends came to 6 bases. The CDR3 reads CSARDWGNTEAFF. The CDR3 bases are TGCAGTGCTAGAGATTGGGGGAACACTGAAGCTTTCTTT.

The chain links TRBV7-2 to TRBJ1-1; D is unresolved. V was clipped by 2 bases and J by 6 bases, with 13 bases between them. The CDR3 is 14 amino acids. Germline CDR1 reads SGHTA; CDR2 reads FQGNSA. The CDR3 nucleotides read TGTGCCAGCAGCTTACCGGGCCTCGGGCCTGAAGCTTTCTTT. Translation: CASSLPGLGPEAFF.

V is TRBV20-1 and J is TRBJ1-1, with D possibly matching TRBD1 (5 bases). This CDR3 is built from 12 residues. The ends were cut back, 5 bases at V and 5 bases at J, with 12 bases in the middle. Germline CDR1 is DFQATT and CDR2 is SNEGSKA (reference sequence). The CDR3 region has the DNA TGCAGTGCTCACGTGGGGGGGACTGAAGCTTTCTTT. Its translation: CSAHVGGTEAFF.